The clone carrying this T cell receptor (beta chain) was picked up a small number of times. Its target is unknown. The sample originates from a study of cytomegalovirus exposure and HLA in healthy donors. Findings and caveats of the study: Follow-up analysis later connected one missense variant in DCLRE1C with trimming of TCR beta V- and J-genes.

Use of 60 Vbeta and 13 Jbeta primers characterized the PCR. Clones were sequenced by immunoSEQ multiplex PCR, and TCRdb holds only the in-frame ones, with some missing. The sample lists 85,000 to 90,000 clones; less than 80% were seen once. This sequence originates from a man between 25 and 39 years old in good health and CMV-seronegative. Sequencing input: PBMCs.

The CDR3 reads CASSPRIFSYNEQFF. The DNA of the CDR3 is TGTGCCAGCAGTCCGAGGATCTTCTCCTACAATGAGCAGTTCTTC. The J gene is TRBJ2-1, the V gene TRBV6-1, with D hard to call. The CDR3 contains 15 residues. CDR1 and CDR2 (germline): MNHNS, SASEGT. V was cut by 5 bases and J by 0 bases, with 11 bases left in between.